This T cell receptor (beta chain) came from a study of control samples from healthy donors and cancer patients. The data were produced by immunoSEQ multiplex PCR, yet TCRdb's version contains in-frame clones alone and is incomplete. Of around 100,000 clones in the sample, about 89% are singletons; the top ten hold 19%. The CDR3 spans 13 residues. Trimming shortened V by 10 bases and J by 0 bases, and 13 bases separated the two germline ends. Germline V lookup: CDR1 LGHDT, CDR2 YNNKEL (reference sequence). V gene TRBV3-1 (or the pseudogene TRBV3-2) combines with J gene TRBJ2-7; D ambiguous. Sequencing was carried out using PBMCs. The TCR was taken from a man between 60 and 70 years old with lung cancer. DNA of the CDR3: TGTGCCATCACCATTTCTAGCTCCTACGAGCAGTACGTC. This sequence encodes CAITISSSYEQYV.